These T cell receptor beta chains were read from a single sample in a study of response to subunit inactivated influenza vaccine. TCRdb reprocessed the RT-PCR reads with MiXCR, giving one entry per CDR3 protein. The sample contains approximately 290,000 distinct CDR3 sequences, around 22% of which appear only once. The specimen comprised PBMCs from blood, sampled approximately 20 months after vaccination. The origin of the receptors is a man between 50 and 70 years old who received an inactivated influenza vaccine. Each CDR3 is given with its conserved first and last residue. The order of the fields is D gene, clone size, J gene, V gene, CDR3 length, CDR3 protein, CDR3 DNA. D genes are given only for firm matches. The size entry is marked missing in some rows and otherwise reads once, few, many or a size class.

d_call: .; clone_size: .; j_call: TRBJ1-2; v_call: TRBV6-1; cdr3_length: 13; cdr3_aa: CASRDTGSYGYTF; cdr3_nt: TGTGCCAGCAGGGATACAGGGTCCTATGGCTACACCTTC
d_call: .; clone_size: few; j_call: TRBJ2-7; v_call: TRBV28; cdr3_length: 14; cdr3_aa: CASSQRRGVYEQYF; cdr3_nt: TGTGCCAGCAGCCAACGAAGGGGGGTTTACGAGCAGTACTTC
d_call: .; clone_size: .; j_call: TRBJ1-1; v_call: TRBV5-6; cdr3_length: 13; cdr3_aa: CASSPGGICEAFF; cdr3_nt: TGTGCCAGCAGCCCCGGGGGGATCTGTGAAGCTTTCTTT
d_call: .; clone_size: .; j_call: TRBJ1-1; v_call: TRBV19; cdr3_length: 15; cdr3_aa: CASSILNRLNTEAFF; cdr3_nt: TGTGCCAGTAGTATCTTAAACAGATTGAACACTGAAGCTTTCTTT
d_call: .; clone_size: few; j_call: TRBJ2-5; v_call: TRBV25-1; cdr3_length: 11; cdr3_aa: CASSVRETQYF; cdr3_nt: TGTGCCAGCAGTGTACGAGAGACCCAGTACTTC
d_call: TRBD2; clone_size: .; j_call: TRBJ2-2; v_call: TRBV10-3; cdr3_length: 15; cdr3_aa: CAISTRLADTGELFF; cdr3_nt: TGTGCCATCAGTACGAGACTAGCGGACACCGGGGAGCTGTTTTTT
d_call: .; clone_size: .; j_call: TRBJ1-4; v_call: TRBV7-9; cdr3_length: 17; cdr3_aa: CASSPNIDGSTNEKLFF; cdr3_nt: TGTGCCAGCAGCCCAAATATCGACGGATCAACTAATGAAAAACTGTTTTTT
d_call: .; clone_size: few; j_call: TRBJ1-6; v_call: TRBV12-3/TRBV12-4; cdr3_length: 13; cdr3_aa: CASQRSSEPPLHF; cdr3_nt: TGTGCCAGCCAACGTTCGTCAGAGCCGCCCCTCCACTTT
d_call: .; clone_size: .; j_call: TRBJ2-1; v_call: TRBV7-2; cdr3_length: 14; cdr3_aa: CASSTLGTHNEQFF; cdr3_nt: TGTGCCAGCAGCACCCTCGGGACTCACAATGAGCAGTTCTTC
d_call: TRBD1; clone_size: .; j_call: TRBJ1-2; v_call: TRBV5-6; cdr3_length: 16; cdr3_aa: CASRPTGTGANYGYTF; cdr3_nt: TGTGCCAGCAGACCCACCGGGACAGGGGCGAACTATGGCTACACCTTC
d_call: TRBD1; clone_size: .; j_call: TRBJ2-1; v_call: TRBV20-1; cdr3_length: 14; cdr3_aa: CSARMTGGYNEQFF; cdr3_nt: TGCAGTGCTAGAATGACAGGGGGCTACAATGAGCAGTTCTTC
d_call: .; clone_size: .; j_call: TRBJ2-4; v_call: TRBV19; cdr3_length: 15; cdr3_aa: CASSDRAWDKNIQYF; cdr3_nt: TGTGCCAGTAGTGACCGGGCATGGGACAAAAACATTCAGTACTTC
d_call: .; clone_size: many; j_call: TRBJ1-6; v_call: TRBV20-1; cdr3_length: 14; cdr3_aa: CSAATGAYNSPLHF; cdr3_nt: TGCAGTGCTGCGACTGGCGCCTATAATTCACCCCTCCACTTT
d_call: TRBD1; clone_size: few; j_call: TRBJ1-3; v_call: TRBV7-9; cdr3_length: 16; cdr3_aa: CASSDPGTGVGNTIYF; cdr3_nt: TGTGCCAGCAGCGACCCCGGGACAGGGGTAGGAAACACCATATATTTT
d_call: .; clone_size: .; j_call: TRBJ2-5; v_call: TRBV12-3/TRBV12-4; cdr3_length: 12; cdr3_aa: CAIGRAGETQYF; cdr3_nt: TGTGCCATCGGGCGGGCGGGGGAGACCCAGTACTTC
d_call: .; clone_size: .; j_call: TRBJ1-5; v_call: TRBV6-5; cdr3_length: 16; cdr3_aa: CASSYSPPRAEQPQHF; cdr3_nt: TGTGCCAGCAGTTACTCGCCTCCCCGGGCCGAGCAGCCCCAGCATTTT
d_call: .; clone_size: few; j_call: TRBJ1-5; v_call: TRBV15; cdr3_length: 17; cdr3_aa: CATSILPGLATNQPQHF; cdr3_nt: TGTGCCACCAGCATATTACCGGGACTCGCCACAAATCAGCCCCAGCATTTT
d_call: TRBD2; clone_size: few; j_call: TRBJ2-1; v_call: TRBV4-2; cdr3_length: 18; cdr3_aa: CASSQEALAGGVYNEQFF; cdr3_nt: TGTGCCAGCAGCCAAGAAGCGCTAGCGGGAGGGGTCTACAATGAGCAGTTCTTC
d_call: .; clone_size: many; j_call: TRBJ1-2; v_call: TRBV5-1; cdr3_length: 15; cdr3_aa: CASGPDPAGNYGYTF; cdr3_nt: TGCGCCAGCGGACCGGACCCCGCCGGAAACTATGGCTACACCTTC
d_call: .; clone_size: .; j_call: TRBJ1-3; v_call: TRBV29-1; cdr3_length: 14; cdr3_aa: CSVGGGLSGNTIYF; cdr3_nt: TGCAGCGTCGGAGGGGGGCTCTCTGGAAACACCATATATTTT
d_call: TRBD1; clone_size: .; j_call: TRBJ1-2; v_call: TRBV5-5; cdr3_length: 15; cdr3_aa: CASSPPGTGGYGYTF; cdr3_nt: TGTGCCAGCAGCCCCCCCGGGACAGGGGGCTATGGCTACACCTTC
d_call: .; clone_size: few; j_call: TRBJ1-2; v_call: TRBV12-5; cdr3_length: 15; cdr3_aa: CASAPSTTHNYGYTF; cdr3_nt: TGTGCTAGTGCCCCCTCGACGACTCATAACTATGGCTACACCTTC
d_call: .; clone_size: .; j_call: TRBJ2-1; v_call: TRBV6-2/TRBV6-3; cdr3_length: 14; cdr3_aa: CASSRALETDEQFF; cdr3_nt: TGTGCCAGCTCCCGGGCCTTAGAGACGGATGAGCAGTTCTTC
d_call: .; clone_size: few; j_call: TRBJ1-1; v_call: TRBV4-2; cdr3_length: 15; cdr3_aa: CASSRPGQTNTEAFF; cdr3_nt: TGTGCCAGCAGCCGTCCGGGACAAACGAACACTGAAGCTTTCTTT
d_call: .; clone_size: few; j_call: TRBJ2-3; v_call: TRBV3-1; cdr3_length: 14; cdr3_aa: CASSQVPRSDTQYF; cdr3_nt: TGTGCCAGCAGCCAAGTGCCCCGGTCAGATACGCAGTATTTT
d_call: TRBD2; clone_size: .; j_call: TRBJ2-3; v_call: TRBV7-6; cdr3_length: 15; cdr3_aa: CASSSFSREGDTQYF; cdr3_nt: TGTGCCAGCAGCTCCTTCTCGCGGGAGGGAGATACGCAGTATTTT
d_call: TRBD2; clone_size: few; j_call: TRBJ2-7; v_call: TRBV24-1; cdr3_length: 16; cdr3_aa: CATSDPGLAGGGEQYF; cdr3_nt: TGTGCCACCAGTGACCCCGGACTAGCGGGAGGCGGCGAGCAGTACTTC
d_call: .; clone_size: .; j_call: TRBJ1-5; v_call: TRBV2; cdr3_length: 15; cdr3_aa: CASSEGLYFNQPQHF; cdr3_nt: TGTGCCAGCAGTGAGGGCCTATACTTCAATCAGCCCCAGCATTTT
d_call: .; clone_size: .; j_call: TRBJ2-1; v_call: TRBV5-1; cdr3_length: 14; cdr3_aa: CASGEGVGYNEQFF; cdr3_nt: TGCGCCAGCGGTGAGGGGGTTGGCTACAATGAGCAGTTCTTC
d_call: .; clone_size: few; j_call: TRBJ2-5; v_call: TRBV20-1; cdr3_length: 15; cdr3_aa: CSASHEVVTQETQYF; cdr3_nt: TGCAGTGCTAGTCATGAGGTGGTAACCCAAGAGACCCAGTACTTC
d_call: .; clone_size: .; j_call: TRBJ2-7; v_call: TRBV12-3/TRBV12-4; cdr3_length: 14; cdr3_aa: CASSFGTPSYEQYF; cdr3_nt: TGTGCCAGCAGTTTCGGGACACCTTCCTACGAGCAGTACTTC
d_call: .; clone_size: few; j_call: TRBJ1-1; v_call: TRBV19; cdr3_length: 11; cdr3_aa: CASSRTFEAFF; cdr3_nt: TGTGCCAGTAGTAGGACCTTTGAAGCTTTCTTT
d_call: .; clone_size: few; j_call: TRBJ1-3; v_call: TRBV7-9; cdr3_length: 14; cdr3_aa: CASSGGFAGNTIYF; cdr3_nt: TGTGCCAGCAGCGGCGGTTTTGCGGGAAACACCATATATTTT
d_call: .; clone_size: few; j_call: TRBJ1-2; v_call: TRBV12-3/TRBV12-4; cdr3_length: 12; cdr3_aa: CASSYDSYGYTF; cdr3_nt: TGTGCCAGCAGTTACGATTCATATGGCTACACCTTC
d_call: .; clone_size: few; j_call: TRBJ2-5; v_call: TRBV27; cdr3_length: 13; cdr3_aa: CASSLSGWETQYF; cdr3_nt: TGTGCCAGCAGTTTAAGTGGTTGGGAGACCCAGTACTTC
d_call: TRBD1; clone_size: .; j_call: TRBJ2-7; v_call: TRBV6-2/TRBV6-3; cdr3_length: 16; cdr3_aa: CASKADAGQGGYEQYF; cdr3_nt: TGTGCCAGCAAAGCGGACGCGGGACAGGGCGGCTACGAGCAGTACTTC
d_call: TRBD2; clone_size: few; j_call: TRBJ2-7; v_call: TRBV4-3; cdr3_length: 15; cdr3_aa: CASSPTSAGSYEQYF; cdr3_nt: TGCGCCAGCAGCCCGACTAGCGCGGGCTCCTACGAGCAGTACTTC
d_call: .; clone_size: few; j_call: TRBJ2-1; v_call: TRBV10-1; cdr3_length: 15; cdr3_aa: CATTTMGRGDNEQFF; cdr3_nt: TGCGCCACAACGACGATGGGAAGAGGTGACAATGAGCAGTTCTTC
d_call: .; clone_size: .; j_call: TRBJ2-1; v_call: TRBV20-1; cdr3_length: 13; cdr3_aa: CRAGKSSYNEQFF; cdr3_nt: TGCAGGGCAGGGAAAAGCTCCTACAATGAGCAGTTCTTC
d_call: .; clone_size: many; j_call: TRBJ1-2; v_call: TRBV12-3/TRBV12-4; cdr3_length: 13; cdr3_aa: CASSSDSYYGYTF; cdr3_nt: TGTGCCAGCAGTTCCGACAGTTACTATGGCTACACCTTC
d_call: TRBD1; clone_size: .; j_call: TRBJ2-7; v_call: TRBV7-2; cdr3_length: 15; cdr3_aa: CASSLVAGGYYEQYF; cdr3_nt: TGTGCCAGCAGCTTAGTGGCAGGGGGCTACTACGAGCAGTACTTC
d_call: TRBD1; clone_size: many; j_call: TRBJ1-6; v_call: TRBV7-3; cdr3_length: 13; cdr3_aa: CASSVDRVGALHF; cdr3_nt: TGTGCCAGCAGCGTGGACAGGGTTGGGGCCCTCCACTTT
d_call: TRBD2; clone_size: .; j_call: TRBJ2-7; v_call: TRBV9; cdr3_length: 14; cdr3_aa: CASSVTSGAGEQYF; cdr3_nt: TGTGCCAGCAGCGTCACTAGCGGAGCGGGCGAGCAGTACTTC
d_call: TRBD1; clone_size: few; j_call: TRBJ2-2; v_call: TRBV9; cdr3_length: 16; cdr3_aa: CASSPYRGTGTGELFF; cdr3_nt: TGTGCCAGCAGCCCCTACAGGGGTACGGGGACCGGGGAGCTGTTTTTT
d_call: .; clone_size: many; j_call: TRBJ1-1; v_call: TRBV5-1; cdr3_length: 16; cdr3_aa: CASSLAAGTLNTEAFF; cdr3_nt: TGCGCCAGCAGCTTGGCCGCGGGCACACTGAACACTGAAGCTTTCTTT
d_call: .; clone_size: .; j_call: TRBJ1-4; v_call: TRBV7-9; cdr3_length: 14; cdr3_aa: CASSHTVMNEKLFF; cdr3_nt: TGTGCCAGCAGCCATACAGTGATGAATGAAAAACTGTTTTTT
d_call: .; clone_size: .; j_call: TRBJ2-3; v_call: TRBV6-5; cdr3_length: 16; cdr3_aa: CASSYRTTGGTDTQYF; cdr3_nt: TGTGCCAGCAGTTACCGCACGACGGGGGGCACAGATACGCAGTATTTT
d_call: .; clone_size: .; j_call: TRBJ2-7; v_call: TRBV5-1; cdr3_length: 14; cdr3_aa: CASSWGHGAYEQYF; cdr3_nt: TGCGCCAGCAGCTGGGGACACGGGGCATACGAGCAGTACTTC
d_call: .; clone_size: few; j_call: TRBJ1-1; v_call: TRBV20-1; cdr3_length: 13; cdr3_aa: CSARRGMNTEAFF; cdr3_nt: TGCAGTGCTAGAAGGGGGATGAACACTGAAGCTTTCTTT
d_call: TRBD2; clone_size: once; j_call: TRBJ2-2; v_call: TRBV5-4; cdr3_length: 16; cdr3_aa: CASSLGGGGFTGELFF; cdr3_nt: TGTGCCAGCAGCTTGGGAGGCGGGGGGTTCACCGGGGAGCTGTTTTTT
d_call: .; clone_size: .; j_call: TRBJ1-6; v_call: TRBV28; cdr3_length: 12; cdr3_aa: CASSFLRSPLHF; cdr3_nt: TGTGCCAGCAGTTTCCTCAGGTCACCCCTCCACTTT
d_call: .; clone_size: .; j_call: TRBJ1-1; v_call: TRBV7-2; cdr3_length: 13; cdr3_aa: CASSPAAVTEAFF; cdr3_nt: TGTGCCAGCAGCCCAGCGGCTGTCACTGAAGCTTTCTTT
d_call: TRBD1; clone_size: few; j_call: TRBJ2-3; v_call: TRBV5-1; cdr3_length: 13; cdr3_aa: CASRTGSTDTQYF; cdr3_nt: TGCGCCAGCAGGACAGGGAGCACAGATACGCAGTATTTT
d_call: .; clone_size: few; j_call: TRBJ1-1; v_call: TRBV9; cdr3_length: 13; cdr3_aa: CASSVESDTEAFF; cdr3_nt: TGTGCCAGCAGCGTAGAATCGGACACTGAAGCTTTCTTT